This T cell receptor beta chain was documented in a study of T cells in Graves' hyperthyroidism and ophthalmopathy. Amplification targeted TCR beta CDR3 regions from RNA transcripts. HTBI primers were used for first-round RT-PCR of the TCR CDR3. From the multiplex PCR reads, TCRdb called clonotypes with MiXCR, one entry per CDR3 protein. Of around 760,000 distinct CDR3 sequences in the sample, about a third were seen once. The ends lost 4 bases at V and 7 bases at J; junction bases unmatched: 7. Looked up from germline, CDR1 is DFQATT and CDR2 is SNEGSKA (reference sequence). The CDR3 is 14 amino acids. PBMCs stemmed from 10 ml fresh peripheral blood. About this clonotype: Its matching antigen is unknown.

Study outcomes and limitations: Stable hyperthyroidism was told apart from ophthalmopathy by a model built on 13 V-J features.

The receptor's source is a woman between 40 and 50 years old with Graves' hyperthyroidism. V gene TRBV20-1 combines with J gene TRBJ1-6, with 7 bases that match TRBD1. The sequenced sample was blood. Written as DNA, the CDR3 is TGCAGTGCTACCCGGGACAGAGAGAATTCACCCCTCCACTTT. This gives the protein CSATRDRENSPLHF.